These T cell receptor beta chains were read from a single sample in a study of T cells in narcolepsy. Measured with immunoSEQ multiplex PCR; TCRdb has only the in-frame clones, and not every one. Of about 40,000 clones in the sample, more than 70% are singletons; the top ten hold less than 1.5%. Source material: CD45RA- memory CD4+ T cells from PBMCs. The source is a human donor with narcolepsy. The CDR3 runs from the conserved cysteine through the conserved F or W. The D gene is left open where the match is weak. Clone size is given for some rows only: seen once, a few or many times, or a class if the clone is expanded.

>-|TRBJ1-3|TRBV5-1|-
TGCGCCAGCAGCTTGGGGCCTGGCAGGGGATCTGGAAACACCATATATTTT
CASSLGPGRGSGNTIYF
>-|TRBJ1-1|TRBV4-2|TRBD1
TGTGCCAGCAGCCAAGTGGGACAGAGCACTGAAGCTTTCTTT
CASSQVGQSTEAFF
>-|TRBJ1-1|TRBV6-1|-
TGTGCCAGCAGTGAAGCTTTGACAGAAGAAGCTTTCTTT
CASSEALTEEAFF
>-|TRBJ2-7|TRBV7-2|-
TGTGCCAGCAGCTTCAAGGCAGGCGCGATCGAGCAGTACTTC
CASSFKAGAIEQYF
>-|TRBJ2-1|TRBV9|TRBD1
TGTGCCAGCAGCCCTGCCCCCAGGGGGCAGAATGAGCAGTTCTTC
CASSPAPRGQNEQFF
>-|TRBJ1-6|TRBV5-6|-
TGTGCCAGCAGCCCGGGACCCAATAATTCACCCCTCCACTTT
CASSPGPNNSPLHF
>-|TRBJ2-2|TRBV6-5|TRBD2
TGTGCCAGCAGTTACATGGGGGGGAGGTCCGGGGAGCTGTTTTTT
CASSYMGGRSGELFF
>-|TRBJ2-3|TRBV30|-
TGTGCCGGGATTCGTGGGGCTAGCACAGATACGCAGTATTTT
CAGIRGASTDTQYF
>-|TRBJ2-2|TRBV7-8|-
TGTGCCAGCAGCTTAAAAAGGGGTACCGGGGAGCTGTTTTTT
CASSLKRGTGELFF
>-|TRBJ2-7|TRBV7-2|TRBD2
TGTGCCAGCAGCCTATCTAGCGGGGGGGCCCCCTACGAGCAGTACTTC
CASSLSSGGAPYEQYF
>-|TRBJ2-7|TRBV7-2|-
TGTGCCAGCAGCTTAAGTTGGGACCTAGAATCCTACGAGCAGTACTTC
CASSLSWDLESYEQYF
>once|TRBJ2-1|TRBV2|TRBD2
TGTGCCAGCAATCCACGAACTAGCGGGGGGACGGGTGAGCAGTTCTTC
CASNPRTSGGTGEQFF
>-|TRBJ2-7|TRBV28|-
TGTGCCAGCAGTTACACGGGGGTCGGGTCCGGGTCCTACGAGCAGTACTTC
CASSYTGVGSGSYEQYF
>-|TRBJ2-3|TRBV7-2|-
TGTGCCAGCAGCTCATCCACGGTACAGTATTTT
CASSSSTVQYF
>few|TRBJ1-2|TRBV5-1|TRBD1
TGCGCCAGCAGACGGACAGGGGACTATGGCTACACCTTC
CASRRTGDYGYTF
>-|TRBJ2-3|TRBV2|-
TGTGCCAGCAGTGACGGGGTAGGGGATACGCAGTATTTT
CASSDGVGDTQYF
>-|TRBJ2-3|TRBV19|TRBD2
TGTGCCAGTAGTACTAGCGGGGGGGCCGATACGCAGTATTTT
CASSTSGGADTQYF
>once|TRBJ1-6|TRBV6-5|-
TGTGCCAGCAGGCCGAATCGACAGTATAATTCACCCCTCCACTTT
CASRPNRQYNSPLHF
>-|TRBJ2-7|TRBV6-1|TRBD1
TGTGCCAGCACCCGGGACAGGGGTAACTACGAGCAGTACTTC
CASTRDRGNYEQYF
>-|TRBJ1-3|TRBV25-1|-
TGTGCCAGCAAAACAGGGCGTGGAAACACCATATATTTT
CASKTGRGNTIYF
>-|TRBJ1-2|TRBV6-4|-
TGTGCCAGCACTTCGGGTTCCTATGGCTACACCTTC
CASTSGSYGYTF
>-|TRBJ1-3|TRBV13|-
TGTGCCAGCAGCTTGAACAGGGTCGGAAACACCATATATTTT
CASSLNRVGNTIYF
>-|TRBJ2-1|TRBV11-3|-
TGTGCCAGCAGCTTAGAATGGCAGAATGAGCAGTTCTTC
CASSLEWQNEQFF
>-|TRBJ2-7|TRBV29-1|-
TGCAGCGTTGTGGGGCTCGGCGAGCAGTACTTC
CSVVGLGEQYF
>few|TRBJ2-1|TRBV4-3|TRBD2
TGCGCCAGCAGCCGAACTAGCGGGGGGGCCAGAGATGAGCAGTTCTTC
CASSRTSGGARDEQFF
>-|TRBJ1-2|TRBV18|-
TGTGCCAGCTCACCGGCGTCAGGAGTCTATGGCTACACCTTC
CASSPASGVYGYTF
>-|TRBJ2-1|TRBV11-3|-
TGTGCCAGCAGCTTAGGAGGGTCGAGCTCCTACAATGAGCAGTTCTTC
CASSLGGSSSYNEQFF
>-|TRBJ2-6|TRBV19|-
TGTGCCAGTACCCCGATGCAACATGGGGCCAACGTCCTGACTTTC
CASTPMQHGANVLTF
>-|TRBJ2-7|TRBV27|TRBD2
TGTGCCAGCAGTTTAAAGGGACTAGCGGAGGGCTACGAGCAGTACTTC
CASSLKGLAEGYEQYF
>-|TRBJ1-1|TRBV7-8|-
TGTGCCAGCAGCCGGGGGATGAACACTGAAGCTTTCTTT
CASSRGMNTEAFF
>once|TRBJ2-7|TRBV11-3|-
TGTGCCAGCAGCCCATCGTGGTCTTCCTACGAGCAGTACTTC
CASSPSWSSYEQYF
>-|TRBJ1-2|TRBV19|-
TGTGCCAGTAGTATAGGACCCTCTCCAGGGTCCTATGGCTACACCTTC
CASSIGPSPGSYGYTF
>-|TRBJ2-7|TRBV5-4|TRBD1
TGTGCCAGCAGCTGGGACAGGGGGACGGACCGGTACGAGCAGTACTTC
CASSWDRGTDRYEQYF
>once|TRBJ1-2|TRBV5-1|-
TGCGCCAGCAGCCGGGGGTACGACTATGGCTACACCTTC
CASSRGYDYGYTF
>-|TRBJ2-1|TRBV10-3|-
TGTGCCATGGGGGGAAGGGGTGGAAATGAGCAGTTCTTC
CAMGGRGGNEQFF
>-|TRBJ2-3|TRBV5-1|-
TGCGCCAGCAGCTTGATCGGCACAGATACGCAGTATTTT
CASSLIGTDTQYF
>-|TRBJ2-7|TRBV4-3|-
TGCGCCAGCAGCCAAGATACCTACGAGCAGTACTTC
CASSQDTYEQYF
>-|TRBJ1-5|TRBV30|-
TGTGCCTGTGGTCTGATGAGCAATCAGCCCCAGCATTTT
CACGLMSNQPQHF
>-|TRBJ2-1|TRBV29-1|TRBD2
TGCAGCGTTGGCGGCGGTCGGGGGAGGGCCCGGGGGAACAATGAGCAGTTCTTC
CSVGGGRGRARGNNEQFF
>-|TRBJ2-2|TRBV7-2|TRBD2
TGTGCCAGCAGCTTAGCACGGACGGGAGGGTCCGGGGAGCTGTTTTTT
CASSLARTGGSGELFF
>once|TRBJ2-2|TRBV7-2|-
TGTGCCAGCAGACCGTTTAGGAACACCGGGGAGCTGTTTTTT
CASRPFRNTGELFF
>once|TRBJ1-2|TRBV28|TRBD1
TGTGCCAGCAGTTCCGGGACAGTCTATGGCTACACCTTC
CASSSGTVYGYTF
>-|TRBJ1-1|TRBV7-9|-
TGTGCCAGCACCTCGTCATGGGAAGCTTTCTTT
CASTSSWEAFF
>once|TRBJ1-2|TRBV7-2|TRBD1
TGTGCCAGCAGCCTGGGACAGATCTATGGCTACACCTTC
CASSLGQIYGYTF
>-|TRBJ1-5|TRBV9|-
TGTGCCAGCAGCGTAGGGTGGCAGGGCAATCAGCCCCAGCATTTT
CASSVGWQGNQPQHF
>-|TRBJ1-5|TRBV10-3|-
TGTGCCATCAGTGAGTCCCAGGGCCGTCAGCCCCAGCATTTT
CAISESQGRQPQHF
>-|TRBJ2-7|TRBV25-1|-
TGTGCCAGCAGTGTTGAACCCCCCTACGAGCAGTACTTC
CASSVEPPYEQYF
>-|TRBJ2-5|TRBV5-6|-
TGTGCCAGCAGCCGGTCAGCCCAAGAGACCCAGTACTTC
CASSRSAQETQYF
>-|TRBJ2-7|TRBV5-6|-
TGTGCCAGCAGCCGGGCGGACCGAGTGTATTACTTC
CASSRADRVYYF
>few|TRBJ1-1|TRBV7-8|-
TGTGCCAGCAGCTTTGGGGACGGGGGCACTGAAGCTTTCTTT
CASSFGDGGTEAFF
>-|TRBJ1-5|TRBV11-2|-
TGTGCCAGCAGCTTAGGTGGGACCAATCAGCCCCAGCATTTT
CASSLGGTNQPQHF
>-|TRBJ2-7|TRBV18|TRBD1
TGTGCCAGCTCACCAGGGACAGTCTTCTACGAGCAGTACTTC
CASSPGTVFYEQYF